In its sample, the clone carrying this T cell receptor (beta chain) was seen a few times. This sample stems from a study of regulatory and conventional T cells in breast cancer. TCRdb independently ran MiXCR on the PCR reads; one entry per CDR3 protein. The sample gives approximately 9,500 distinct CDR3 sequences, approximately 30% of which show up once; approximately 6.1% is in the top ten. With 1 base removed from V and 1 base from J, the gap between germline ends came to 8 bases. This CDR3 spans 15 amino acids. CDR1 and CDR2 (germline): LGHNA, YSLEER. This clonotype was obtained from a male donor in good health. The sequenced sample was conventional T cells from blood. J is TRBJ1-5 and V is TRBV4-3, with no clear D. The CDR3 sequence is CASSQAVASNQPQHF. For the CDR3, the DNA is TGCGCCAGCAGCCAAGCCGTGGCAAGCAATCAGCCCCAGCATTTT.